These 19 T cell receptor beta chains were sequenced from one sample in a study of blood T cell repertoires in COVID-19. TCRdb's table, derived via immunoSEQ multiplex PCR, lists solely in-frame clones and lacks some. The table lists roughly 70,000 clones, over 60% of them singletons, with more than 13% in the top ten. The material sequenced was peripheral blood. The receptors originated from a man in his sixties with COVID-19, enrolled during active disease.

This rearrangement joins TRBV5-1 to TRBJ2-7; possible D gene TRBD2, 6 bases. The CDR3 length is 14 residues. Trimming took 4 bases from V and 5 from J, leaving 16 bases between them. Per germline, CDR1 SGHRS and CDR2 YFSETQ. The CDR3, as DNA: TGCGCCAGCAGCCTGACCGGGGACTGGGACGAGCAGTACTTC. Protein: CASSLTGDWDEQYF.

The chain employs TRBV5-1 and TRBJ2-7, with 7 nucleotides matching TRBD1. J gave up 1 base and V 6 bases, and 7 bases lay outside the gene matches. This CDR3 has 14 amino acids. Germline lookup yields CDR1 SGHRS and CDR2 YFSETQ. The CDR3 DNA reads TGCGCCAGCAAGGGGGCTCTAACGTCCTACGAGCAGTACTTC. This sequence encodes CASKGALTSYEQYF. Combining the CDR3 with reference TRBV5-1 and TRBJ2-7 gives the whole variable domain KAGVTQTPRYLIKTRGQQVTLSCSPISGHRSVSWYQQTPGQGLQFLFEYFSETQRNKGNFPGRFSGRQFSNSRSEMNVSTLELGDSALYLCASKGALTSYEQYFGPGTRLTVT.

This chain uses TRBV30 with TRBJ2-3; D is perhaps TRBD1 (6 bases). Germline V gene lookup returns CDR1 GTSNPN and CDR2 SVGIG (reference sequence). V gave up 0 bases and J gave up 1 base, with 8 bases separating them. The length of the CDR3 is 14 residues. In nucleotides, the CDR3 is TGTGCCTGGAGTGTAAAGGGGGGCACAGATACGCAGTATTTT. Encoded protein: CAWSVKGGTDTQYF.

The rearrangement joins TRBV5-1 to TRBJ2-1; 11 positions match TRBD1. The ends lost 4 bases at V and 5 bases at J; junction bases unmatched: 5. This CDR3 contains 15 residues. CDR1 and CDR2 (germline): SGHRS, YFSETQ. The CDR3 bases are TGCGCCAGCAGCACGGGACAGGGGGTGGACAATGAGCAGTTCTTC. This gives the protein CASSTGQGVDNEQFF.

This CDR3 reads CASSPGLAATVSQYF. DNA of the CDR3: TGTGCCAGTAGTCCGGGACTAGCGGCGACTGTATCGCAGTATTTT. V and J are TRBV19 and TRBJ2-3, with 11 bases matching TRBD2. The trim removed 5 bases at V and 10 bases at J, leaving 11 bases unmatched. Per germline, CDR1 LNHDA and CDR2 SQIVND (reference sequence). This CDR3 is 15 amino acids long.

This clone was observed once. The chain joins TRBV28 to TRBJ1-2; D gene ambiguous. The CDR3 length is 14 residues. Per germline, CDR1 MDHEN and CDR2 SYDVKM. V lost 3 bases and J lost 2, with 10 bases in between. CDR3 sequence reads: CASSFREGNYGYTF. CDR3 nucleotides: TGTGCCAGCAGTTTCCGGGAGGGAAACTATGGCTACACCTTC.

The rearrangement uses TRBV2 and TRBJ2-3; TRBD2 agrees at 8 bases. Germline loops: CDR1 SNHLY, CDR2 FYNNEI. This CDR3 spans 17 amino acids. J gave up 0 bases and V 5 bases, and 10 bases lay outside the gene matches. CDR3 residues: CASSTPLAGTSTDTQYF. The CDR3 nucleotides read TGTGCCAGCAGTACCCCCTTAGCGGGGACTAGCACAGATACGCAGTATTTT.

V usage is TRBV3-1 (or the pseudogene TRBV3-2) and J usage is TRBJ1-3; a weak D match, TRBD1 (6 bases). In germline, CDR1 is LGHDT, CDR2 YNNKEL (reference sequence). CDR3 length: 15 residues. Trimming removed 3 bases from V and 3 bases from J, with 12 bases in between. This CDR3 is CASSHGGGLGNTIYF. As DNA, the CDR3 is TGTGCCAGCAGCCACGGCGGGGGCCTTGGAAACACCATATATTTT.

This rearrangement joins TRBV19 to TRBJ2-7; D possibly corresponds to TRBD1 (6 bases). Germline lookup yields CDR1 LNHDA and CDR2 SQIVND (reference sequence). The V end was cut by 4 bases, the J end by 5 bases, with 15 bases between. This CDR3 has 14 residues. This CDR3 is CASSRSGGGHEQYF. Written as DNA, the CDR3 is TGTGCCAGTAGTAGGAGTGGGGGCGGTCACGAGCAGTACTTC.

This clone was detected only once. The chain recombines TRBV5-1 with TRBJ2-3; tentative D call: TRBD1 (7 bases). V dropped 1 base and J dropped 6 bases, with 15 bases sitting between them. CDR3 length equals 15 residues. In germline, CDR1 is SGHRS, CDR2 YFSETQ. The CDR3 here is CASSLTGEATDTQYF. CDR3 sequence (DNA): TGCGCCAGCAGCTTGACAGGGGAGGCGACGGATACGCAGTATTTT.

The genes are TRBV19 and TRBJ2-3, with TRBD1 matching 7 bases. The V and J ends lost 10 bases and 4 bases, in that order; junction bases with no gene match: 8. Looked up from germline, CDR1 is LNHDA and CDR2 is SQIVND (reference sequence). The CDR3 has 13 residues. CDR3 sequence reads: CATTNQGADTQYF. The DNA of the CDR3 is TGTGCCACTACCAACCAGGGGGCAGATACGCAGTATTTT. Variable domain in full (rest from reference TRBV19 and TRBJ2-3): DGGITQSPKYLFRKEGQNVTLSCEQNLNHDAMYWYRQDPGQGLRLIYYSQIVNDFQKGDIAEGYSVSREKKESFPLTVTSAQKNPTAFYLCATTNQGADTQYFGPGTRLTVL.

The chain joins TRBV27 to TRBJ1-1; 7 positions match TRBD1. The CDR3 loop spans 12 amino acids. V shed 6 bases and J 10 bases; nucleotides not matched to a gene: 8. Germline-derived CDR1 and CDR2 are MNHEY and SMNVEV (reference sequence). The CDR3 loop is CASRTGNLGAFF. In DNA, the CDR3 is TGTGCCAGCAGGACAGGGAACTTGGGAGCTTTCTTT.

The V gene is TRBV19, the J gene TRBJ2-3, with 9 bases lining up with TRBD1. J lost 2 bases, V lost 1 base, and 4 bases had no gene match. The length of the CDR3 is 16 residues. CDR1 is LNHDA, CDR2 SQIVND, per germline (reference sequence). CDR3 nucleotides: TGTGCCAGTAGTATAGTAGGACAGGGGTACACAGATACGCAGTATTTT. Protein: CASSIVGQGYTDTQYF.

The chain is built from TRBV28 and TRBJ1-5; the D is unclear. The CDR3 runs to 12 residues. Per the germline V gene, CDR1 is MDHEN and CDR2 is SYDVKM. The ends were cut back, 10 bases at V and 0 bases at J, with 7 bases in the middle. The CDR3 reads CATRISNQPQHF. The DNA of the CDR3 is TGTGCCACTAGGATTAGCAATCAGCCCCAGCATTTT.

The chain employs TRBV5-5 and TRBJ2-1; 9 bases line up with TRBD1. The CDR3 runs to 14 residues. V lost 1 base and J lost 8; bases outside the gene matches: 4. Germline CDR1 SGHKS, CDR2 YYEKEE (reference sequence). CDR3 DNA sequence: TGTGCCAGCAGCTTGTCGGGACAGGGTCATGAGCAGTTCTTC. Protein sequence: CASSLSGQGHEQFF.

The V call is TRBV27, the J call TRBJ1-2; TRBD1 agrees at 7 bases. CDR1 and CDR2 (germline): MNHEY, SMNVEV (reference sequence). This CDR3 has 19 residues. Trimming cost V 5 bases and J 0 bases; bases outside gene matches: 18. DNA of the CDR3: TGTGCCAGCAGTCCTACGGAGGGGTTAGGGGGACAGCCTAACTATGGCTACACCTTC. Protein sequence: CASSPTEGLGGQPNYGYTF.

The chain has TRBV6-5 and TRBJ2-1; a weak D match, TRBD2 (5 bases). The CDR3 is 11 amino acids. Trimming shortened V by 4 bases and J by 10 bases, and 8 bases separated the two germline ends. Germline CDR1 MNHEY, CDR2 SVGAGI. The CDR3 reads CASSSPGEQFF. The CDR3 nucleotides are TGTGCCAGCAGTTCCCCGGGGGAGCAGTTCTTC.

V is TRBV4-1 and J is TRBJ1-2, with 10 bases identical to TRBD1. V lost 3 bases, J lost 4 bases, and 5 bases stayed unmatched. Germline V gene data show CDR1 as MGHRA and CDR2 as YSYEKL. The CDR3 contains 15 residues. The chain's CDR3 is CASSHRTGGRYGYTF. The CDR3 DNA is TGCGCCAGCAGCCACAGGACAGGGGGACGCTATGGCTACACCTTC.

This sequence joins TRBV5-6 and TRBJ2-2; D gene unclear. Germline V gene sequence: CDR1 SGHDT, CDR2 YYEEEE. V was shortened by 2 bases and J by 7 bases, with 3 bases between the two germline ends. The CDR3 spans 11 residues. CDR3 region: CASSFFGELFF. DNA of the CDR3: TGTGCCAGCAGCTTCTTCGGGGAGCTGTTTTTT.